The clone carrying this T cell receptor (beta chain) was recorded at least ten times. This entry comes from a study of blood T cells in healthy people across ages. Combining a sample-barcoded 5' primer with a J-beta primer mix, a second PCR ran for 7 to 11 cycles. TCRdb reprocessed the 5' RACE reads with MiXCR, giving one entry per CDR3 protein. The data hold approximately 680,000 distinct CDR3 sequences, with roughly 32% observed a single time. CDR1 and CDR2 (germline): LGHDT, YNNKEL (reference sequence). The CDR3 runs to 16 residues. Trimming at V came to 5 bases and at J to 3 bases, leaving 7 bases not matched to a gene.

The sequenced material came from blood. The V and J genes are TRBV3-1 and TRBJ2-5; 12 bases line up with TRBD2. The TCR sequence derives from a woman older than 75 in good health. The CDR3 here is CASSLRLAGEKETQYF. CDR3 nucleotides: TGTGCCAGCAGCTTAAGACTAGCGGGGGAGAAAGAGACCCAGTACTTC.